These 27 T cell receptor beta chains were sequenced from one sample in a study of a mutant IDH1 vaccine in newly diagnosed glioma. Stated time point: week 11, during vaccination. It was 300 ug of mutant IDH1 20-mer peptide that made up each vaccine dose, given with topical imiquimod. Using immunoSEQ multiplex PCR, the repertoire was profiled, and TCRdb retains in-frame clones only, with some absent. Among about 30,000 clones listed, about 73% were seen once. Their antigens are not known. Material: PBMCs, obtained from a glioma patient whose treatment included an IDH1 peptide vaccine. These receptors all come from a young man with glioma.

The chain couples TRBV9 to TRBJ2-2; TRBD2 matches 8 bases. The CDR3 length is 16 residues. CDR1 is SGDLS and CDR2 is YYNGEE in the germline V gene. Germline trimming cut 3 bases from V and 1 base from J; bases unmatched to any gene: 5. The CDR3: CASSAHSGVNTGELFF. Written as DNA, the CDR3 is TGTGCCAGCAGCGCTCATAGCGGGGTGAACACCGGGGAGCTGTTTTTT.

The chain carries TRBV20-1 and TRBJ1-1; D gene unclear. From germline, CDR1 is DFQATT and CDR2 SNEGSKA (reference sequence). The CDR3 totals 11 residues. Trimming took 6 bases from V and 10 from J, leaving 15 bases between them. Written as DNA, the CDR3 is TGCAGTGCGGCAACGGGGTTGGGAGCTTTCTTT. It is translated as CSAATGLGAFF.

The chain recombines TRBV28 with TRBJ1-2; D is unresolved. Trimming cost V 6 bases and J 10 bases, with 12 bases left between them. The germline V gene has CDR1 MDHEN and CDR2 SYDVKM. The CDR3 is 11 residues long. CDR3 in DNA: TGTGCCAGCAGAGACTTGGCCCTCTACACCTTC. Translation: CASRDLALYTF.

The chain recombines TRBV2 with TRBJ2-7; no reliable D call. CDR1 and CDR2 from the germline V gene are SNHLY and FYNNEI. The V end was cut by 2 bases, the J end by 0 bases, with 11 bases between. CDR3 length equals 15 residues. The CDR3 nucleotides are TGTGCCAGCAGTGAAAGAAGGGATAGCTCCTACGAGCAGTACTTC. It yields the protein CASSERRDSSYEQYF. The complete variable domain, with remaining parts taken from reference TRBV2 and TRBJ2-7, reads EPEVTQTPSHQVTQMGQEVILRCVPISNHLYFYWYRQILGQKVEFLVSFYNNEISEKSEIFDDQFSVERPDGSNFTLKIRSTKLEDSAMYFCASSERRDSSYEQYFGPGTRLTVT.

This chain's CDR3 is CASSVGVHLDEKLFF. In nucleotides, the CDR3 is TGTGCCAGCAGCGTAGGGGTTCATCTGGATGAAAAACTGTTTTTT. The V and J genes are TRBV9 and TRBJ1-4; unclear D gene. Germline CDR1 and CDR2: SGDLS and YYNGEE. V shed 0 bases and J shed 6 bases, with 12 bases lying between them. The CDR3 has 15 amino acids.

This chain links TRBV4-1 with TRBJ1-2, with TRBD1 identical over 7 bases. The CDR3 contains 15 residues. Trimming cost V 5 bases and J 0 bases; bases outside gene matches: 6. Germline assignment: CDR1 MGHRA and CDR2 YSYEKL. The CDR3 nucleotides read TGCGCCAGCAGCGGACGGGACAGAGCTAACTATGGCTACACCTTC. This encodes CASSGRDRANYGYTF.

The count of this clone is one. The chain recombines TRBV29-1 with TRBJ1-1; D is unclear. Germline CDR1 is SQVTM and CDR2 is ANQGSEA. The CDR3 loop spans 12 amino acids. V lost 6 bases and J lost 6, with 14 bases in between. The CDR3 spells CSVSREGAEAFF. The CDR3 DNA reads as TGCAGCGTGTCCCGGGAAGGAGCTGAAGCTTTCTTT. Using reference TRBV29-1 and TRBJ1-1 for the parts outside the CDR3, the full variable domain is SAVISQKPSRDICQRGTSLTIQCQVDSQVTMMFWYRQQPGQSLTLIATANQGSEATYESGFVIDKFPISRPNLTFSTLTVSNMSPEDSSIYLCSVSREGAEAFFGQGTRLTVV.

The chain joins TRBV30 to TRBJ2-7; the match to TRBD2 covers 10 bases. J gave up 4 bases and V 0 bases, and 6 bases lay outside the gene matches. CDR1 and CDR2 from the germline V gene are GTSNPN and SVGIG (reference sequence). The CDR3 contains 15 residues. The CDR3 region has the DNA TGTGCCTGGAGTGTACAAGCGGGGGGGCCTTACGAGCAGTACTTC. Amino acids: CAWSVQAGGPYEQYF. The complete variable domain, with remaining parts taken from reference TRBV30 and TRBJ2-7, reads SQTIHQWPATLVQPVGSPLSLECTVEGTSNPNLYWYRQAAGRGLQLLFYSVGIGQISSEVPQNLSASRPQDRQFILSSKKLLLSDSGFYLCAWSVQAGGPYEQYFGPGTRLTVT.

The chain couples TRBV18 to TRBJ1-2, with 8 bases matching TRBD1. Germline V gives CDR1 KGHSH, CDR2 LQKENI. With 6 bases clipped from V and 6 bases from J, the junction kept 6 bases outside the gene matches. The CDR3 runs to 13 residues. The CDR3 DNA is TGTGCCAGCTCCCCCGACAGGGGAGATGGCTACACCTTC. It is translated as CASSPDRGDGYTF.

The chain links TRBV4-1 to TRBJ2-3; 13 bases fit TRBD2. V trimming: 1 base; J trimming: 3 bases; junction bases outside the gene matches: 1. Germline-derived CDR1 and CDR2 are MGHRA and YSYEKL. The CDR3 totals 16 residues. Written as DNA, the CDR3 is TGCGCCAGCAGCCAAGTACTAGCGGGAGGGACAGATACGCAGTATTTT. It translates to CASSQVLAGGTDTQYF.

The rearrangement uses TRBV4-1 and TRBJ2-5; D gene ambiguous. From germline, CDR1 is MGHRA and CDR2 YSYEKL. The CDR3 consists of 14 residues. The V end lost 4 bases, the J end lost 3 bases, and 12 bases lay between the germline ends. CDR3: CASSPRLWEETQYF. CDR3 nucleotide sequence: TGCGCCAGCAGCCCTAGACTCTGGGAAGAGACCCAGTACTTC.

The chain links TRBV6-1 to TRBJ1-2; D not resolved. The CDR3 has 12 residues. The V and J ends lost 7 bases and 1 base respectively, with 7 bases between them. Germline assignment: CDR1 MNHNS and CDR2 SASEGT. In nucleotides, the CDR3 is TGTGCCAGCACAGGAAGTAACTATGGCTACACCTTC. Translated: CASTGSNYGYTF.

This clone was detected a few times. The chain recombines TRBV18 with TRBJ1-2; D may be TRBD1 (6 bases). Trimming took off 5 bases at V and 6 bases at J, with 13 bases between the two ends. The CDR3 length is 13 residues. Germline CDR1 KGHSH, CDR2 LQKENI. The CDR3 DNA reads TGTGCCAGCTCAATACAGGGTGCGGATGGCTACACCTTC. Translating gives CASSIQGADGYTF. Combining the CDR3 with reference TRBV18 and TRBJ1-2 gives the whole variable domain NAGVMQNPRHLVRRRGQEARLRCSPMKGHSHVYWYRQLPEEGLKFMVYLQKENIIDESGMPKERFSAEFPKEGPSILRIQQVVRGDSAAYFCASSIQGADGYTFGSGTRLTVV.

This clone was detected only a few times. The chain links TRBV15 to TRBJ2-1; no clear D. V was shortened by 4 bases and J by 5 bases, with 15 bases between the two germline ends. The germline gives CDR1 LNHNV, CDR2 YYDKDF (reference sequence). This CDR3 spans 15 amino acids. The CDR3 is CATSTGPPFDNEQFF. As DNA, the CDR3 is TGTGCCACCAGCACAGGTCCCCCTTTCGACAATGAGCAGTTCTTC.

In this sample, this clone turned up once. This chain joins TRBV30 and TRBJ2-7; D call uncertain. The CDR3 is made up of 14 amino acids. Trimming pared 3 bases from V and 2 bases from J, leaving 14 bases between. CDR1 and CDR2 from the germline V gene are GTSNPN and SVGIG (reference sequence). The chain's CDR3 is CAWRAIGGTYEQYF. In DNA, the CDR3 is TGTGCCTGGAGGGCGATAGGCGGAACCTACGAGCAGTACTTC.

V usage is TRBV27 and J usage is TRBJ2-3; 7 nucleotides match TRBD1. V shed 6 bases, J shed 2 bases, and the junction held 11 bases outside the gene matches. The germline gives CDR1 MNHEY, CDR2 SMNVEV (reference sequence). The CDR3 is 16 residues long. CDR3 in amino acids: CASSPKVTGATDTQYF. Here the CDR3 DNA reads TGTGCCAGCAGCCCTAAAGTTACAGGGGCCACAGATACGCAGTATTTT.

V and J are TRBV7-6 and TRBJ2-3; D perhaps matches TRBD2 (6 bases). The V gene's germline CDR1 is SGHVS and CDR2 FNYEAQ. The CDR3 contains 13 residues. With 5 bases removed from V and 15 bases from J, the gap between germline ends came to 21 bases. CDR3 sequence: CASSVLWDSSHYF. CDR3 bases: TGTGCCAGCAGCGTCCTGTGGGACTCATCTCACTATTTT.

The CDR3 protein is CASSVGREGYEQYF. As DNA, the CDR3 is TGTGCCAGCAGCGTAGGGAGGGAGGGCTACGAGCAGTACTTC. This sequence joins TRBV9 and TRBJ2-7, with 7 bases fitting TRBD2. The CDR3 runs 14 residues. The V gene end was trimmed by 0 bases and the J gene end by 3 bases; junction bases not matched to a gene: 3. Per the germline V gene, CDR1 is SGDLS and CDR2 is YYNGEE. The whole variable domain, remainder taken from reference TRBV9 and TRBJ2-7, is DSGVTQTPKHLITATGQRVTLRCSPRSGDLSVYWYQQSLDQGLQFLIQYYNGEERAKGNILERFSAQQFPDLHSELNLSSLELGDSALYFCASSVGREGYEQYFGPGTRLTVT.

V is TRBV7-9 and J is TRBJ2-7, with TRBD1 matching 7 bases. V shed 4 bases, J shed 3 bases, and the junction held 3 bases outside the gene matches. The CDR3 length is 13 residues. Germline-derived CDR1 and CDR2 are SEHNR and FQNEAQ (reference sequence). The CDR3 protein is CASSSRDSYEQYF. DNA for the CDR3: TGTGCCAGCAGCTCAAGGGACAGCTACGAGCAGTACTTC.

The chain couples TRBV23-1 to TRBJ2-7; 11 bases fit TRBD1. TRBV23-1 belongs to the ORF category, with a function that is uncertain. The CDR3 consists of 16 residues. J was trimmed by 0 bases and V by 2 bases; bases with no gene match: 3. CDR3: CASSQPGTGGSYEQYF. The CDR3 DNA reads as TGCGCCAGCAGTCAACCCGGGACAGGGGGCTCCTACGAGCAGTACTTC.

The CDR3 DNA is TGTGCCAGCAGCATTTTACCGGGACAGGGGATGAGTGAAGCTTTCTTT. This sequence encodes CASSILPGQGMSEAFF. The rearrangement uses TRBV7-8 and TRBJ1-1, with 10 bases fitting TRBD1. The length of the CDR3 is 16 residues. In germline, CDR1 is SGHVS, CDR2 FQNEAQ. V trimming: 5 bases; J trimming: 7 bases; junction bases outside the gene matches: 13. The full variable domain, with the rest looked up from reference TRBV7-8 and TRBJ1-1, is GAGVSQSPRYKVAKRGQDVALRCDPISGHVSLFWYQQALGQGPEFLTYFQNEAQLDKSGLPSDRFFAERPEGSVSTLKIQRTQQEDSAVYLCASSILPGQGMSEAFFGQGTRLTVV.

V and J are TRBV28 and TRBJ1-5; D uncertain. Germline V gene data show CDR1 as MDHEN and CDR2 as SYDVKM. V lost 1 base and J 6 bases, leaving 4 bases between the germline ends. CDR3 length: 12 amino acids. Here the CDR3 reads CASSLLAQPQHF. The CDR3 bases are TGTGCCAGCAGTTTATTAGCTCAGCCCCAGCATTTT.

CDR3 region: CASSGGGYYNEQFF. CDR3 DNA: TGTGCCAGCAGCGGGGGGGGCTACTACAATGAGCAGTTCTTC. The chain employs TRBV9 and TRBJ2-1; tentatively, D is TRBD2 (7 bases). The CDR3 extends over 14 amino acids. The V and J ends lost 3 bases and 3 bases respectively, with 10 bases between them. CDR1 and CDR2 (germline): SGDLS, YYNGEE.

This clone was seen a few times. CDR3 in amino acids: CASSLEGRETQYF. As DNA, the CDR3 is TGTGCCAGCAGCTTGGAGGGGCGGGAGACCCAGTACTTC. The chain couples TRBV7-9 to TRBJ2-5, with a possible D match to TRBD2 (6 bases). The ends were cut back, 3 bases at V and 5 bases at J, with 10 bases in the middle. This CDR3 is 13 amino acids long. Per the germline V gene, CDR1 is SEHNR and CDR2 is FQNEAQ (reference sequence).

This rearrangement joins TRBV30 to TRBJ1-2; TRBD1 agrees at 7 bases. V was pared by 2 bases and J by 9 bases, with 12 bases of the junction left unmatched. This CDR3 has 14 amino acids. The V gene's germline CDR1 is GTSNPN and CDR2 SVGIG (reference sequence). The CDR3 here is CAWSRGDSLNRYTF. As DNA, the CDR3 is TGTGCCTGGAGTCGGGGGGACAGCCTAAATCGCTACACCTTC.

A single count supports this clone. The V and J genes are TRBV7-8 and TRBJ2-2; no clear D gene. This CDR3 comprises 12 residues. Germline loops: CDR1 SGHVS, CDR2 FQNEAQ. Trimming removed 1 base from V and 6 bases from J, with 3 bases in between. The DNA for the CDR3 is TGTGCCAGCAGCTTAGAGCCCGGGGAGCTGTTTTTT. Its protein is CASSLEPGELFF.

For this clone: A junction end diverges from the germline sequence, so it may reflect a read error. V is TRBV5-6 and J is TRBJ2-3; D may match TRBD1 or TRBD2 (5 bases each). Per germline, CDR1 SGHDT and CDR2 YYEEEE. CDR3 length equals 16 residues. CDR3: CASSLDEAVAYSMGDF. CDR3 nucleotides: TGTGCCAGCAGCTTGGATGAGGCCGTAGCCTACTCCATGGGGGATTTT.